This TCR beta chain was sequenced for a study of a mutant IDH1 vaccine in newly diagnosed glioma. Assay used: immunoSEQ multiplex PCR; TCRdb lists only in-frame clones, some missing. The data contain around 67,000 clones, 80% to 90% of them singletons. The CDR3 has 14 amino acids. From germline, CDR1 is GTSNPN and CDR2 SVGIG (reference sequence). Trimming at V came to 4 bases and at J to 6 bases, leaving 9 bases not matched to a gene. Time point specified: baseline, week 1 (first vaccination visit). The treatment is: pre-vaccination baseline after standard-of-care therapy. The source was peripheral blood mononuclear cells (PBMCs), collected from a glioma patient treated with radiotherapy, temozolomide or both. The chain recombines TRBV30 with TRBJ1-1; TRBD1 agrees at 9 bases. The source of this sequence is a woman younger than 35 with glioma. Some clones in this sample may be carry-over from other donors' samples. The CDR3 coding sequence is TGTGCCTGGACCACGACAGGGGGATTACCTGAAGCTTTCTTT. It is translated as CAWTTTGGLPEAFF.